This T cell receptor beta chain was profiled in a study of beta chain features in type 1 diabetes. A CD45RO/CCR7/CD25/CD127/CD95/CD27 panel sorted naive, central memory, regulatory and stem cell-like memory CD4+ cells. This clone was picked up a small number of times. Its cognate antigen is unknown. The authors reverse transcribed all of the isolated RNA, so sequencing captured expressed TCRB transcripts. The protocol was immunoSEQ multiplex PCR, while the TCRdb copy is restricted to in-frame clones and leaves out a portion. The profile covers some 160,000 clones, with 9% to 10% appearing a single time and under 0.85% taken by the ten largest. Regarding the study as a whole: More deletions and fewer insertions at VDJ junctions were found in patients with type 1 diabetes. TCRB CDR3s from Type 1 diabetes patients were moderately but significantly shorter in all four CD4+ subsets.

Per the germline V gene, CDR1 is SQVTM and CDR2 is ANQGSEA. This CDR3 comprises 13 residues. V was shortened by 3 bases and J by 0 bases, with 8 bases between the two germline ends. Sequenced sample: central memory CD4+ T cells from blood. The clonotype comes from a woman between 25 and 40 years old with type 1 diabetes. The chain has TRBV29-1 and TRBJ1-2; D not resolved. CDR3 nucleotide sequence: TGCAGCGTTGAGCGGCGGACTAACTATGGCTACACCTTC. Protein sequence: CSVERRTNYGYTF.